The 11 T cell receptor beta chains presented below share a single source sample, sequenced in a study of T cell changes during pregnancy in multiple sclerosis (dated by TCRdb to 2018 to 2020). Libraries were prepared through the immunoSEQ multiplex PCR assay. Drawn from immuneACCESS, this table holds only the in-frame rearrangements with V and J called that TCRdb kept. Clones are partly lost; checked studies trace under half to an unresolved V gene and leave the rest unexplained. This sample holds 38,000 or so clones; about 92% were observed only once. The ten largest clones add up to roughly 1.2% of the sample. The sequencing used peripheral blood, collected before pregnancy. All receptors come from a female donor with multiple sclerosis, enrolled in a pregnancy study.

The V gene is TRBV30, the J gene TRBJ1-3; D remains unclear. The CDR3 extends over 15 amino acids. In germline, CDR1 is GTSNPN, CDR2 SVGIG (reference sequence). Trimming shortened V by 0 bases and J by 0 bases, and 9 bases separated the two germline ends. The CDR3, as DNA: TGTGCCTGGAGTGTAAAAACCGGCTCTGGAAACACCATATATTTT. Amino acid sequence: CAWSVKTGSGNTIYF.

CDR3 region: CASSGHRDGTEAFF. The CDR3 DNA sequence: TGTGCCAGCAGTGGCCACAGGGATGGCACTGAAGCTTTCTTT. The chain combines TRBV28 with TRBJ1-1; TRBD1 is a possible D gene (6 bases). The V end was cut by 5 bases, the J end by 4 bases, with 14 bases between. The CDR3 runs 14 residues. Germline V gene data show CDR1 as MDHEN and CDR2 as SYDVKM.

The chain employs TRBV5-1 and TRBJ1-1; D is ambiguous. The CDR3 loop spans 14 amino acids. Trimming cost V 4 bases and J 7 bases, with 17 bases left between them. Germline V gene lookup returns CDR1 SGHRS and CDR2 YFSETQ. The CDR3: CASSPSPQVVEAFF. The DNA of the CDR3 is TGCGCCAGCAGCCCATCCCCGCAGGTGGTTGAAGCTTTCTTT.

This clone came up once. The CDR3 spells CASSATSGFDEQFF. DNA of the CDR3: TGTGCCAGCTCAGCGACTAGCGGGTTTGATGAGCAGTTCTTC. The chain links TRBV18 to TRBJ2-1; 10 positions match TRBD2. Germline CDR1 and CDR2: KGHSH and LQKENI. The V gene end was trimmed by 5 bases and the J gene end by 8 bases; junction bases not matched to a gene: 6. CDR3 length equals 14 residues. The full variable domain, rest sourced from reference TRBV18 and TRBJ2-1, is NAGVMQNPRHLVRRRGQEARLRCSPMKGHSHVYWYRQLPEEGLKFMVYLQKENIIDESGMPKERFSAEFPKEGPSILRIQQVVRGDSAAYFCASSATSGFDEQFFGPGTRLTVL.

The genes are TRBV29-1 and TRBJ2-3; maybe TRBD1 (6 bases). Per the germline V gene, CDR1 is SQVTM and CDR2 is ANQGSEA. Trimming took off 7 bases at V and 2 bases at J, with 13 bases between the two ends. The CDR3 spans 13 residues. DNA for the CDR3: TGCAGCGGGTCGGACAGCAACACAGATACGCAGTATTTT. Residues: CSGSDSNTDTQYF.

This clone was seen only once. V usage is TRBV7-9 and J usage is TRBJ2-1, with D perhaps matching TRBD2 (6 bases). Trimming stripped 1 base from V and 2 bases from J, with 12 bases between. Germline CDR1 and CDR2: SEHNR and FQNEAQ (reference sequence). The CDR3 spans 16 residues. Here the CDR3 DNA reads TGTGCCAGCAGCTTAGGCGGTAGCGGAACCTACAATGAGCAGTTCTTC. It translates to CASSLGGSGTYNEQFF.

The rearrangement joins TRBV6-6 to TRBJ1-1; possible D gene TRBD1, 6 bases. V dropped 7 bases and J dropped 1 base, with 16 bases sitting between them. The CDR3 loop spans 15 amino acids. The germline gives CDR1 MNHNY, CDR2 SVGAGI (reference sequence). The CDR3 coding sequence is TGTGCCAGCAACGGACAGCATAAAAAGAACACTGAAGCTTTCTTT. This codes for CASNGQHKKNTEAFF.

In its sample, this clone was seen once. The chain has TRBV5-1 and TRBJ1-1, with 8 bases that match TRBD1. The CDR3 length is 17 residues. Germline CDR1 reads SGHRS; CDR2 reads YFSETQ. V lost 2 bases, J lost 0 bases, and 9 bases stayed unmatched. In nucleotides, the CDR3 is TGCGCCAGCAGCTTCGGGCTGCAGGGGGCGTTGAACACTGAAGCTTTCTTT. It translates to CASSFGLQGALNTEAFF. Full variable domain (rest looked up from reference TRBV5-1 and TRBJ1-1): KAGVTQTPRYLIKTRGQQVTLSCSPISGHRSVSWYQQTPGQGLQFLFEYFSETQRNKGNFPGRFSGRQFSNSRSEMNVSTLELGDSALYLCASSFGLQGALNTEAFFGQGTRLTVV.

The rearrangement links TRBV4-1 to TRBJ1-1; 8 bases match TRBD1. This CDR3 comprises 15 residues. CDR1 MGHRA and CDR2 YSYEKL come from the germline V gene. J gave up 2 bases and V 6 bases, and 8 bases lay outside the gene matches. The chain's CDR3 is CASSHPTGVNTEAFF. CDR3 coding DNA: TGCGCCAGCAGTCATCCGACAGGGGTTAACACTGAAGCTTTCTTT.

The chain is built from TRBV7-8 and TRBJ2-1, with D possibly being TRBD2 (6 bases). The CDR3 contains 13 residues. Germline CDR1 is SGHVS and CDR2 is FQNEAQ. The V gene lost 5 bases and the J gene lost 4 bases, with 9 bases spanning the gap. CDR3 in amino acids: CASSPGDYNEQFF. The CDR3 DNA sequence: TGTGCCAGCAGCCCGGGAGATTACAATGAGCAGTTCTTC.

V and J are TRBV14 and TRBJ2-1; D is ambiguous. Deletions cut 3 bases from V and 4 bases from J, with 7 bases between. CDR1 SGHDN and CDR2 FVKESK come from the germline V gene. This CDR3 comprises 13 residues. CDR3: CASSQTLYNEQFF. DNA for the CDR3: TGTGCCAGCAGCCAGACTCTATACAATGAGCAGTTCTTC.